The entry below gives a single T cell receptor beta chain sequence along with its context. The data were obtained in a study of CD8+ T cells in alopecia areata. Study overall: Treatment with tofacitinib (6 to 18 months) was followed by 6 months off drug.

The authors extracted RNA and reverse transcribed it into cDNA as the sequencing template. Using immunoSEQ multiplex PCR, the repertoire was profiled, and TCRdb retains in-frame clones only, with some absent. The sample has under 20,000 clones, approximately 59% seen once. Deletions cut 7 bases from V and 3 bases from J, with 14 bases between. Per the germline V gene, CDR1 is SNHLY and CDR2 is FYNNEI. The CDR3 runs to 14 residues. Treatment defined: oral pan-JAK inhibitor, 5-10 mg twice daily. Both peripheral blood and punch biopsies of lesional scalp skin were obtained from patients who had alopecia areata.

The chain combines TRBV2 with TRBJ2-3; perhaps D is TRBD1 or TRBD2 (6 bases each). The source was skin, collected at week 4, from a patient treated with tofacitinib. The sequence was collected from a human donor with alopecia areata. In nucleotides, the CDR3 is TGTGCCAGCATCACGGGGGCCCAGACAGATACGCAGTATTTT. Protein: CASITGAQTDTQYF.